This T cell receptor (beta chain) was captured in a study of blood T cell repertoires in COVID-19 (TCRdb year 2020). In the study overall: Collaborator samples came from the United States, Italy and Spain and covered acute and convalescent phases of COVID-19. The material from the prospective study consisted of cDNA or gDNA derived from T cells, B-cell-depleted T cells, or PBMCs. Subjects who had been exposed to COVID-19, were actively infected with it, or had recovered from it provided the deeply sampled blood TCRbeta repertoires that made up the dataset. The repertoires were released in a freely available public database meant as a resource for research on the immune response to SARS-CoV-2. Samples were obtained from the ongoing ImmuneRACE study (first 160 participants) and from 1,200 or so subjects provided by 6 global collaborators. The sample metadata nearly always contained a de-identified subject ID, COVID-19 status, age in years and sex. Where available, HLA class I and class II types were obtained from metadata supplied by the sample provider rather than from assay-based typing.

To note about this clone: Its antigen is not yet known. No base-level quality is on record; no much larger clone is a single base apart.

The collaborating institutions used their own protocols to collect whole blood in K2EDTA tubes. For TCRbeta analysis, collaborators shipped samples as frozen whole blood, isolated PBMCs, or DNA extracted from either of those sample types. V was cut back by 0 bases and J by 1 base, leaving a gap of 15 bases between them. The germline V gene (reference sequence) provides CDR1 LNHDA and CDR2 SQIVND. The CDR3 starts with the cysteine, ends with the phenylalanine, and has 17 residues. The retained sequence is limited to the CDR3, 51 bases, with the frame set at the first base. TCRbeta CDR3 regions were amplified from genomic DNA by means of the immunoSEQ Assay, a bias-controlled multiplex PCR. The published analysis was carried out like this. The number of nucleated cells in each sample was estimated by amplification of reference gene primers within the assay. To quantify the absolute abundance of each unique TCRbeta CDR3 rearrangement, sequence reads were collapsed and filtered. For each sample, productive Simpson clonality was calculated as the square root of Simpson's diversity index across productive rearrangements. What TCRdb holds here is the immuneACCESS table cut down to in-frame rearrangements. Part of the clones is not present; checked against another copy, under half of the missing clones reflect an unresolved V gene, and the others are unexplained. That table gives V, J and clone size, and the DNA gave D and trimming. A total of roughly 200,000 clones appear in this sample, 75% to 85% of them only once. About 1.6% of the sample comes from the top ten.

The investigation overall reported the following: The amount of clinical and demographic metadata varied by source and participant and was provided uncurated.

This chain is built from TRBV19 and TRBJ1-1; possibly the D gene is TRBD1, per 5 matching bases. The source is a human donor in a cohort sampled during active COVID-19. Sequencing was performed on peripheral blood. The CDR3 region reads CASSIDGARTQNTEAFF. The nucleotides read TGTGCCAGTAGTATAGATGGGGCCCGGACACAGAACACTGAAGCTTTCTTT.